Listed below are T cell receptor beta chains from one sample, sequenced in a study of identical twins. TCRdb redid the calling of the 5' RACE reads with MiXCR, one entry per CDR3 protein. The sample includes some 1,700,000 distinct CDR3 sequences, about 32% of them seen just once. Sequenced input: cord blood. Source of these receptors: a newborn girl in good health. The CDR3 runs from the conserved cysteine through the conserved F or W. The D gene is left open where the match is weak. Rows give clone size only sometimes, using once, few, many, or a class for an expanded clone.

abundance	v_gene	d_gene	j_gene	CDR3nt	CDR3aa
NA	TRBV6-5	TRBD2	TRBJ2-7	TGTGCCAGCAGTTACTCGGGACTAGCGGCTAGCGAGCAGTACTTC	CASSYSGLAASEQYF
few	TRBV30	NA	TRBJ1-6	TGTGCCTGCCGCAGTAATTCACCCCTCCACTTT	CACRSNSPLHF
NA	TRBV5-1	NA	TRBJ2-3	TGCGCCAGCAGCTTAAGCACAGATACGGAGTATTTT	CASSLSTDTEYF
NA	TRBV7-9	TRBD2	TRBJ2-7	TGTGCCAGCAGCTTAAGACTAGCCGCCATCTCCTACGAGCAGTACTTC	CASSLRLAAISYEQYF
NA	TRBV4-1	NA	TRBJ2-1	TGCGCCAGCAGCCAAGGCTTAGTAGATAATGAGCAGTTCTTC	CASSQGLVDNEQFF
few	TRBV20-1	NA	TRBJ1-2	TGCAGTGCTAGAGGCGCACAGAGACTCCCCTATGGCTACACCTTC	CSARGAQRLPYGYTF
NA	TRBV12-3/TRBV12-4	NA	TRBJ1-2	TGTGCCAGCAGTTTGGTGTCGGATGGCTACACCTTC	CASSLVSDGYTF
few	TRBV20-1	NA	TRBJ2-1	TGCAGTGCTAGCGGGGGACCCCCCAATGAGCAGTTCTTC	CSASGGPPNEQFF
few	TRBV10-3	NA	TRBJ1-1	TGTGCCATCAGTGTCAGGATGGGGGGATCTCCTATGAACACTGAAGCTTTCTTT	CAISVRMGGSPMNTEAFF
NA	TRBV7-2	TRBD1	TRBJ1-2	TGTGCCAGCAGCTTAGGTGGGACAGGGGCACATGGCTACACCTTC	CASSLGGTGAHGYTF
NA	TRBV2	NA	TRBJ2-3	TGTGCCAGCGCCCCCCTTGCGGCCCCAAACACAGATACGCAGTATTTT	CASAPLAAPNTDTQYF
many	TRBV7-7	NA	TRBJ2-5	TGTGCTAGCAGCTTAGACGGATCCCAAGAGACCCAGTACTTC	CASSLDGSQETQYF
NA	TRBV9	NA	TRBJ2-1	TGTGCCAGCAGCGTAGGTCCGGAAAATGAGCAGTTCTTC	CASSVGPENEQFF
NA	TRBV7-9	NA	TRBJ1-4	TGTGCCAGCAGCTTTGGTAGACCCGATGAAAAACTGTTTTTT	CASSFGRPDEKLFF
NA	TRBV15	NA	TRBJ2-3	TGTGCCACCAGCAGGAAGGCAGGGTGGAGGGCAGATACGCAGTATTTT	CATSRKAGWRADTQYF
NA	TRBV28	NA	TRBJ2-1	TGTGCCAGCAGTTCAGGGTTTCTCCCAGTCGCCAATGAGCAGTTCTTC	CASSSGFLPVANEQFF
NA	TRBV5-1	NA	TRBJ2-5	TGCGCCAGCAGCTTGGTCCAGGGTGGGGAGGAGACCCAGTACTTC	CASSLVQGGEETQYF
NA	TRBV18	NA	TRBJ1-2	TGTGCCAGCTCACCAACAGGGTCTCCAGGGTATGGCTACACCTTC	CASSPTGSPGYGYTF
few	TRBV6-1	NA	TRBJ1-2	TGTGCCAGCAGTCCCCAGGAGGGAAACTATGGCTACACCTTC	CASSPQEGNYGYTF
NA	TRBV12-3/TRBV12-4	NA	TRBJ2-7	TGTGCCAGCAGTTTAGCGCGGGCAGGAGAATCCTACGAGCAGTACTTC	CASSLARAGESYEQYF
many	TRBV10-3	TRBD1	TRBJ2-3	TGTGCCACCTGTGGGACAGGGTCCACAGATACGCAGTATTTT	CATCGTGSTDTQYF
few	TRBV20-1	NA	TRBJ2-7	TGCAGTGCTAGCCCATCCTATTCCTACGAGCAGTACTTC	CSASPSYSYEQYF
NA	TRBV12-3/TRBV12-4	NA	TRBJ1-6	TGTGCCAGCAGTTTGGCCGGTCAGGCCTACAATTCACCCCTCCACTTT	CASSLAGQAYNSPLHF
NA	TRBV7-8	TRBD2	TRBJ2-7	TGTGCCAGCAGCTTAGGGACTAGCGGGAGAGTAGAGCAGTACTTC	CASSLGTSGRVEQYF
few	TRBV5-1	TRBD1	TRBJ1-1	TGCGCCAGCAGCCTTGCCGGGACAGGGATGAACACTGAAGCTTTCTTT	CASSLAGTGMNTEAFF
NA	TRBV10-3	NA	TRBJ2-7	TGTGCCATCAGTGATGTGGGGCGCGGAGGCTACGAGCAGTACTTC	CAISDVGRGGYEQYF
NA	TRBV29-1	TRBD1	TRBJ1-2	TGCAGCGTTGGGCTCGGTGGACAGGCCAGCTATGGCTACACCTTC	CSVGLGGQASYGYTF
NA	TRBV27	NA	TRBJ2-7	TGTGCCAGCAGTCAGCGCAGGGCCTCCTACAATGTGCAGTACTTC	CASSQRRASYNVQYF
few	TRBV10-3	NA	TRBJ2-3	TGTGCCATCAGGGGACGTAGGGAAACAGATACGCAGTATTTT	CAIRGRRETDTQYF
many	TRBV6-6	NA	TRBJ2-5	TGTGCCAGCAGTTACTCGGGTATTGAAGAGACCCAGTACTTC	CASSYSGIEETQYF
NA	TRBV4-1	TRBD2	TRBJ2-1	TGCGCCAGCAGCCTATTAGCGGGTTTTAGCTCCTACAATGAGCAGTTCTTC	CASSLLAGFSSYNEQFF
many	TRBV10-3	NA	TRBJ2-7	TGTGCCATCAGTGAGCTCCCCTACTACGAGCAGTACTTC	CAISELPYYEQYF
NA	TRBV4-2	NA	TRBJ1-2	TGTGCCAGCAGCCGCCCTGGTGGGGACTATGGCTACACCTTC	CASSRPGGDYGYTF
NA	TRBV29-1	TRBD1	TRBJ1-1	TGCAGCTCCTCCGGGACAGCGAACACTGAAGCTTTCTTT	CSSSGTANTEAFF
NA	TRBV28	TRBD2	TRBJ2-7	TGTGCCAGCACCAGCGGGACCTACTCCTACGAGCAGTACTTC	CASTSGTYSYEQYF
NA	TRBV10-3	NA	TRBJ2-7	TGTGCCATCAGTGAGAACAGGAGCCCTTCCTACAATGAGCAGTACTTC	CAISENRSPSYNEQYF
few	TRBV19	TRBD1	TRBJ1-1	TGTGCCAGTAGTGCCGCAGGGGGCGCATTGACTGAAGCTTTCTTT	CASSAAGGALTEAFF
NA	TRBV7-7	NA	TRBJ2-7	TGTGCCAGCAGCCCACTATCAGGGGCCGGGGCTCACGAGCAGTACTTC	CASSPLSGAGAHEQYF
few	TRBV4-2	NA	TRBJ2-5	TGTGCCAGCAGCCAAAGCCGGGAAGGAGAGACCCAGTACTTC	CASSQSREGETQYF
few	TRBV4-2	NA	TRBJ1-2	TGTGCCAGCAGCCAAGAGAGGGAGGCCAATCGCTACACCTTC	CASSQEREANRYTF
NA	TRBV25-1	TRBD2	TRBJ2-1	TGTGCCAGCAGTTTAGCGGGAGTTTGGAATGAGCAGTTCTTC	CASSLAGVWNEQFF
NA	TRBV25-1	NA	TRBJ2-2	TGTGCCAGCAGTGAATGGGGGGCCGGGGAGCTGTTTTTT	CASSEWGAGELFF
NA	TRBV4-2	NA	TRBJ2-3	TGTGCCAGCAGCCGGGCGAAAAGCACAGATACGCAGTATTTT	CASSRAKSTDTQYF
NA	TRBV11-2	TRBD2	TRBJ2-1	TGTGCCAGCAGCTTAGAGGCGGGAGGGTGGAATGAGCAGTTCTTC	CASSLEAGGWNEQFF
NA	TRBV20-1	NA	TRBJ2-7	TGCAGTGCTAGAGCCGACAGGAAGTCCTACGAGCAGTACTTC	CSARADRKSYEQYF
few	TRBV4-2	NA	TRBJ2-1	TGTGCCAGCAGCCAAGATTGGGGGACCCTTCGAAATGAGCAGTTCTTC	CASSQDWGTLRNEQFF
NA	TRBV21-1	NA	TRBJ2-6	TGTGCCAGCATTGGTCCCTCTGGGGCCAACGTCCTGACTTTC	CASIGPSGANVLTF
few	TRBV19	NA	TRBJ2-1	TGTGCCAGTAGTATATTGGGCTACGAGCAGTTCTTC	CASSILGYEQFF
NA	TRBV27	NA	TRBJ2-3	TGTACCAGCAAGGTCATTAGCTTTTTGGATACGCAGTATTTT	CTSKVISFLDTQYF
few	TRBV2	NA	TRBJ2-1	TGTGCCAGCAGTGAATCGAAACAGGGAGGACTAGAAAGCCACAATGAGCAGTTCTTC	CASSESKQGGLESHNEQFF
NA	TRBV4-2	TRBD2	TRBJ2-1	TGTGCCAGCAGCCACAAACTAGCGGGAGTTGACAATGAGCAGTTCTTC	CASSHKLAGVDNEQFF
few	TRBV4-2	NA	TRBJ1-1	TGTGCCAGCAGCCAAGCGGAGGCCCTGAACACTGAAGCTTTCTTT	CASSQAEALNTEAFF
few	TRBV11-2	NA	TRBJ2-7	TGTGCCAGCAGCCCCCAGAACAGCGGGCAGTACTTC	CASSPQNSGQYF
NA	TRBV7-9	TRBD2	TRBJ2-1	TGTGCCAGCAGGATACTAGCGGGGGGGCCCAATGAGCAGTTCTTC	CASRILAGGPNEQFF
NA	TRBV20-1	TRBD2	TRBJ2-1	TGCAGTGCTAGAGCGGGAGGGCAGTTCTTC	CSARAGGQFF